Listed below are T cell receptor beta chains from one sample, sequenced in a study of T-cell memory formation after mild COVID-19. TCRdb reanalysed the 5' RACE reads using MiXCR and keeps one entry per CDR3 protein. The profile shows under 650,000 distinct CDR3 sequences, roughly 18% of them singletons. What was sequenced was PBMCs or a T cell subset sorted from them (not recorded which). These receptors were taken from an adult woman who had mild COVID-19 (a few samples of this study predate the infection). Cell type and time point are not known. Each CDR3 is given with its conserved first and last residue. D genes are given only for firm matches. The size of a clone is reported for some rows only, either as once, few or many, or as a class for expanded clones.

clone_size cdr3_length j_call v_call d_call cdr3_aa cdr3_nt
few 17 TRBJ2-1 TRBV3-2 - CASSQDGSGSPYNEQFF TGTGCCAGCAGCCAAGATGGGAGCGGGAGTCCCTACAATGAGCAGTTCTTC
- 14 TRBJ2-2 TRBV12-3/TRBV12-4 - CASLIESNTGELFF TGTGCCAGCTTAATAGAGTCTAACACCGGGGAGCTGTTTTTT
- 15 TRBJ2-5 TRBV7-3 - CASSPRGGGWETQYF TGTGCCAGCAGCCCCCGTGGAGGGGGCTGGGAGACCCAGTACTTC
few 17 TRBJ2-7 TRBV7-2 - CASSTSTGGTSSYEQYF TGTGCCAGCAGCACCAGTACCGGTGGAACAAGCTCCTACGAGCAGTACTTC
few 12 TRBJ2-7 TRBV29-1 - CSVEEGRPEQYF TGCAGCGTTGAAGAGGGTCGGCCCGAGCAGTACTTC
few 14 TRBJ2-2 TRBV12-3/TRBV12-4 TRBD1 CASRTDRDTGELFF TGTGCCAGCAGGACCGACAGGGACACCGGGGAGCTGTTTTTT
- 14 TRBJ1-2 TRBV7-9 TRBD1 CASTTGQGYHGYTF TGTGCCAGCACCACCGGACAGGGATATCATGGCTACACCTTC
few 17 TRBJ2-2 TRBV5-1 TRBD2 CASSPRLAGGETGELFF TGCGCCAGCAGCCCCCGACTAGCGGGAGGTGAGACCGGGGAGCTGTTTTTT
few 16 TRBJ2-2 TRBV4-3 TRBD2 CASSQETSEDTGELFF TGCGCCAGCAGCCAGGAAACTAGCGAAGACACCGGGGAGCTGTTTTTT
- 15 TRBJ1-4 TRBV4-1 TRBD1 CASSQWTGGDEKLFF TGCGCCAGCAGCCAATGGACAGGGGGCGATGAAAAACTGTTTTTT
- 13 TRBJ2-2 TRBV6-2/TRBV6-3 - CASSLRRTGELFF TGTGCCAGCAGTCTCCGACGGACCGGGGAGCTGTTTTTT
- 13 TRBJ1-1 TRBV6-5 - CASSYSEGSEAFF TGTGCCAGCAGTTACTCGGAGGGATCCGAAGCTTTCTTT
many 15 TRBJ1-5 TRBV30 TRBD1 CAWSPDRASNQPQHF TGTGCCTGGAGCCCCGACAGGGCTAGCAATCAGCCCCAGCATTTT
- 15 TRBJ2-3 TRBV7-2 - CASSLAGGPPDTQYF TGTGCCAGCAGCTTAGCCGGGGGCCCGCCAGATACGCAGTATTTT
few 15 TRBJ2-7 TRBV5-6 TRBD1 CASARGQGATFEQYF TGTGCCAGTGCACGGGGACAGGGGGCTACGTTTGAGCAGTACTTC
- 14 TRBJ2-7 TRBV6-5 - CASSPGRTPYEQYF TGTGCCAGCAGTCCAGGACGGACACCCTACGAGCAGTACTTC
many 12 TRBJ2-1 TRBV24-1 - CATSDLRNEQFF TGTGCCACCAGTGATTTGCGAAATGAGCAGTTCTTC
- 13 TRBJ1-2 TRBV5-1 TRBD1 CASTPDRDYGYTF TGCGCCAGCACTCCGGACAGGGATTATGGCTACACCTTC
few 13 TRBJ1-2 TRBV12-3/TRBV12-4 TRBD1 CASSPDRLSGYTF TGTGCCAGCAGTCCGGACAGGCTGTCGGGCTACACCTTC
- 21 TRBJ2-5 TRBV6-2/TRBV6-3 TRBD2 CASSYFYDAGTSGGPQETQYF TGTGCCAGCAGTTACTTTTATGATGCCGGGACTAGCGGGGGACCACAAGAGACCCAGTACTTC
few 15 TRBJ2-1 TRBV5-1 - CASSFGEALNREQFF TGCGCCAGCAGCTTCGGGGAGGCGCTTAATCGAGAGCAGTTCTTC
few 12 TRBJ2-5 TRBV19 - CASSIGGETQYF TGTGCCAGTAGTATTGGGGGCGAGACCCAGTACTTC
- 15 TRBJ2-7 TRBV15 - CATSEKGAVSYEQYF TGTGCCACCAGCGAGAAAGGGGCAGTCTCCTACGAGCAGTACTTC
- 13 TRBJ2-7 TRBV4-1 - CASSSGPAYEQYF TGCGCCAGCAGCTCAGGACCGGCCTACGAGCAGTACTTC
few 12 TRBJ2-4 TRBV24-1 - CATQDIAEIQYF TGTGCCACCCAGGACATCGCTGAAATTCAGTACTTC
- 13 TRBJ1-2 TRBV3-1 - CASSRGINYGYTF TGTGCCAGCAGCCGGGGAATCAACTATGGCTACACCTTC
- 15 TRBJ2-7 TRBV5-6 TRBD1 CASSFAGTGGNEQYF TGTGCCAGCAGCTTCGCCGGGACAGGGGGCAACGAGCAGTACTTC
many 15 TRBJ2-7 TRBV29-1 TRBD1 CSVEQTGTGKYEQYF TGCAGCGTTGAGCAAACCGGGACAGGGAAATACGAGCAGTACTTC
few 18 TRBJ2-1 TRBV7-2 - CASSLRFLASVLQNEQFF TGTGCCAGCAGCTTACGTTTTTTGGCTAGCGTCCTACAGAATGAGCAGTTCTTC
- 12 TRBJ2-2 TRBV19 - CASRQRVGELFF TGTGCCTCCCGCCAGCGTGTCGGGGAGCTGTTTTTT
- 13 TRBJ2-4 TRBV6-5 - CASSAGGANIQYF TGTGCCAGCAGTGCGGGCGGGGCAAACATTCAGTACTTC
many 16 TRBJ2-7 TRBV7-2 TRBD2 CASSQGTSGSSYEQYF TGTGCCAGCAGCCAAGGGACTAGCGGGAGCTCCTACGAGCAGTACTTC
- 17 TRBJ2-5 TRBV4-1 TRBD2 CASSQSASGGDQETQYF TGCGCCAGCAGCCAATCTGCTAGCGGGGGGGATCAAGAGACCCAGTACTTC
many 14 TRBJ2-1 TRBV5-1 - CASSLGETGTGQFF TGCGCCAGCAGCTTGGGAGAGACAGGGACTGGGCAGTTCTTC
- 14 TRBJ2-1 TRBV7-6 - CASSLGGPGNEQFF TGTGCCAGCAGCCTGGGGGGCCCGGGAAATGAGCAGTTCTTC
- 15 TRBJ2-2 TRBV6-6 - CASSYSLGNTGELFF TGTGCCAGCAGTTACTCTCTCGGTAACACCGGGGAGCTGTTTTTT
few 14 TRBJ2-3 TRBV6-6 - CASSYLLPRDTQYF TGTGCCAGCAGTTACTTACTCCCTAGGGATACGCAGTATTTT
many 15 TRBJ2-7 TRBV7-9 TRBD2 CASSPGGAGGYEQYF TGTGCCAGCAGCCCCGGGGGAGCGGGAGGATACGAGCAGTACTTC
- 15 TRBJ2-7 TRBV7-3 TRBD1 CASSRLDRGGYEQYF TGTGCCAGCAGCCGGCTGGACAGGGGAGGGTACGAGCAGTACTTC
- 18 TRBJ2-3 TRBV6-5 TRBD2 CASSYSASGREYTDTQYF TGTGCCAGCAGTTACTCGGCTAGCGGGAGGGAATACACAGATACGCAGTATTTT
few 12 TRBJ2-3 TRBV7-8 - CASSLSVTSQYF TGTGCCAGCAGCTTGTCTGTAACATCGCAGTATTTT
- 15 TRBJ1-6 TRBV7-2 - CASSLGQQSNSPLHF TGTGCCAGCAGCTTAGGACAGCAATCCAATTCACCCCTCCACTTT
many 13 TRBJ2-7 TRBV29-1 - CSVETGSTYEQYF TGCAGCGTGGAAACCGGGAGCACATACGAGCAGTACTTC
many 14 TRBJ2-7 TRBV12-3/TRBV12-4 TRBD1 CASSEGTGFYEQYF TGTGCCAGCAGTGAAGGGACAGGGTTCTACGAGCAGTACTTC
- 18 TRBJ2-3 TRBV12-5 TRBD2 CASGLPSGSGLATDTQYF TGTGCTAGTGGTTTGCCGTCTGGTAGTGGACTAGCGACAGATACGCAGTATTTT
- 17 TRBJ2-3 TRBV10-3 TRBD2 CAISELASGGISDTQYF TGTGCCATCAGTGAGTTGGCTAGCGGGGGGATCTCAGATACGCAGTATTTT
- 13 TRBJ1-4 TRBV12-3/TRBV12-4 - CASSPTQREKLFF TGTGCCAGCAGTCCGACTCAGAGGGAAAAACTGTTTTTT
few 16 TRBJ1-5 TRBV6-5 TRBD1 CASSRGGDRMGQPQHF TGTGCCAGCAGCCGAGGTGGGGACAGGATGGGTCAGCCCCAGCATTTT
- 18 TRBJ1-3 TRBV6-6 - CASSYPVRYGVSGNTIYF TGTGCCAGCAGTTACCCAGTACGATATGGGGTCTCTGGAAACACCATATATTTT
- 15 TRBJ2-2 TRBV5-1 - CASSLRGASDGELFF TGCGCCAGCAGCTTGCGGGGGGCGTCTGACGGGGAGCTGTTTTTT
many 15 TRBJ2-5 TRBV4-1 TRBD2 CASSQHTTGTKTQYF TGCGCCAGCAGCCAACACACCACCGGGACTAAGACCCAGTACTTC
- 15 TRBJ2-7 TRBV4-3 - CASSQELSRPYEQYF TGCGCCAGCAGCCAAGAGCTCAGCAGACCCTACGAGCAGTACTTC
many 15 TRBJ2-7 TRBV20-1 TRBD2 CSACHSGGADDEQYF TGCAGTGCCTGCCACAGCGGGGGGGCTGACGACGAGCAGTACTTC
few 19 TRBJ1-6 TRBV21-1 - CASTYSGLLMPRYNSPLHF TGTGCCAGCACCTACTCCGGGCTCCTTATGCCTCGTTATAATTCACCCCTCCACTTT
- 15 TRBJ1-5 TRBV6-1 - CASNPGGYSNQPQHF TGTGCCAGCAACCCTGGGGGGTATAGCAATCAGCCCCAGCATTTT
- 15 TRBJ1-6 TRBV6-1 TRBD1 CASSYGTGINSPLHF TGTGCCAGCAGTTATGGGACAGGGATTAATTCACCCCTCCACTTT
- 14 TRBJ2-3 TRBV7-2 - CASSFRGNTDTQYF TGTGCCAGCAGCTTCCGGGGGAACACAGATACGCAGTATTTT
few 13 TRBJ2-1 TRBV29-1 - CSVEDLRRDEQFF TGCAGCGTTGAAGATCTTCGTCGGGATGAGCAGTTCTTC
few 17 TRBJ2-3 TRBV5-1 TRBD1 CASSLATGTERADTQYF TGCGCCAGCAGCTTGGCCACTGGGACAGAGCGTGCAGATACGCAGTATTTT